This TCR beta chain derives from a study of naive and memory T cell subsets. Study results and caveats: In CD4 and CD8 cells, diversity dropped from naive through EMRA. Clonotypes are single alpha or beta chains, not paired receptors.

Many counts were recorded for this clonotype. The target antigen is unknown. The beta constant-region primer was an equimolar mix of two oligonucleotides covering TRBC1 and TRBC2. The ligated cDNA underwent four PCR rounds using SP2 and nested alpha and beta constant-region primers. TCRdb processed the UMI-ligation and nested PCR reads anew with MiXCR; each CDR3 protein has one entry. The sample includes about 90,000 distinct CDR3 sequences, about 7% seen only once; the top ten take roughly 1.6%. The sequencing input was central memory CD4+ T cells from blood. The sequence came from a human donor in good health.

CDR3: CAWGTAHNQPQHF. The CDR3 DNA reads TGTGCCTGGGGCACAGCTCATAATCAGCCCCAGCATTTT. V is TRBV30 and J is TRBJ1-5, with D hard to call. Germline V gene sequence: CDR1 GTSNPN, CDR2 SVGIG (reference sequence). This CDR3 comprises 13 residues. V was pared by 5 bases and J by 4 bases, with 12 bases between.